This T cell receptor beta chain was sequenced for a study of blood T cell repertoires in COVID-19. About the research overall: Sample material is recorded as cDNA or gDNA derived from T cells, B-cell-depleted T cells, or PBMCs.

The table lists this clone with many counts. This CDR3 has 14 residues. Germline values: CDR1 KGHSH, CDR2 LQKENI. V lost 4 bases and J lost 4, with 13 bases in between. Only in-frame clones appear in the TCRdb table, and some are missing; sequencing was by immunoSEQ multiplex PCR. The sample includes 220,000 or so clones, roughly 88% seen only once; the top ten take roughly 14%. Sequences were obtained from PBMCs or T cells enriched from blood (not recorded which). The chain couples TRBV18 to TRBJ1-1; TRBD1 might be the D (5 bases). The sequence derives from a woman aged 50 to 60 with acute COVID-19. The CDR3 DNA reads TGTGCCAGCTCACTACGTCAGGGTATCACTGAAGCTTTCTTT. Translated: CASSLRQGITEAFF.